These 3 T cell receptor beta chains originate from one sample sequenced in a study of T cells after yellow fever vaccination. TCRdb reprocessed the 5' RACE reads with MiXCR, giving one entry per CDR3 protein. The profile shows hundreds of thousands of distinct CDR3 sequences, roughly 14% of them singletons. The sequencing here drew on PBMCs, taken on the day of the yellow fever booster vaccination. The receptor set was obtained from a man aged 25-40 years who received the YFV17D yellow fever vaccine.

The chain has TRBV7-9 and TRBJ2-7; TRBD1 is a possible D gene (6 bases). CDR1 is SEHNR, CDR2 FQNEAQ, per germline (reference sequence). The CDR3 covers 17 residues. The germline V and J ends were trimmed by 4 bases and 2 bases, with 21 bases remaining between them. CDR3 coding DNA: TGTGCCAGCAGCTCAAATCACGACAGGCCAATTCCCTACGAGCAGTACTTC. Its translation: CASSSNHDRPIPYEQYF. Complete variable domain (other parts from reference TRBV7-9 and TRBJ2-7): DTGVSQNPRHKITKRGQNVTFRCDPISEHNRLYWYRQTLGQGPEFLTYFQNEAQLEKSRLLSDRFSAERPKGSFSTLEIQRTEQGDSAMYLCASSSNHDRPIPYEQYFGPGTRLTVT.

The chain recombines TRBV12-3 or TRBV12-4 with TRBJ2-7, with 7 nucleotides matching TRBD1. The CDR3 covers 15 residues. V lost 7 bases, J lost 3 bases, and 12 bases stayed unmatched. The CDR3, as DNA: TGTGCCAGCACCGATACCGGGACAGTAGACTACGAGCAGTACTTC. Translated, it gives CASTDTGTVDYEQYF.

J is TRBJ2-5 and V is TRBV5-1; the match to TRBD2 covers 7 bases. The germline CDR1 and CDR2 sequences are SGHRS and YFSETQ. Trimming cost V 4 bases and J 4 bases; bases outside gene matches: 7. The CDR3 length is 14 residues. The CDR3 protein is CASSPGEGPETQYF. The CDR3, as DNA: TGCGCCAGCAGCCCCGGGGAGGGTCCAGAGACCCAGTACTTC. The full variable domain, completed using reference TRBV5-1 and TRBJ2-5, is KAGVTQTPRYLIKTRGQQVTLSCSPISGHRSVSWYQQTPGQGLQFLFEYFSETQRNKGNFPGRFSGRQFSNSRSEMNVSTLELGDSALYLCASSPGEGPETQYFGPGTRLLVL.